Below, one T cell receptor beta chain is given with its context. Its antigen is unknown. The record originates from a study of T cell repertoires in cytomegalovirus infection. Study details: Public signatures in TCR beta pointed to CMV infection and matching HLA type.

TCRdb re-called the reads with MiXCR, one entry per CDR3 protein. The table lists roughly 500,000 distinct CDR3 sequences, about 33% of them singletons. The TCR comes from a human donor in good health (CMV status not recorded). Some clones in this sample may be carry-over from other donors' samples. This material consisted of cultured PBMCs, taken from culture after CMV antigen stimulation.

The CDR3 nucleotides are TGTGCCTCAGCGGAATCGAACACTGAAGCTTTCTTT. This sequence encodes CASAESNTEAFF. V usage is TRBV10-3 and J usage is TRBJ1-1, with D unresolved. The V and J ends lost 11 bases and 1 base respectively, with 11 bases between them. The CDR3 loop spans 12 amino acids. The germline CDR1 and CDR2 sequences are ENHRY and SYGVKD.